This T cell receptor (beta chain) comes out of a study of shared clonotypes between healthy human individuals. Study-level findings and limits: Generally, naive subsets came out with larger estimated richness than memory subsets.

About this clone: The antigen is unknown.

Assay used: immunoSEQ multiplex PCR; TCRdb lists only in-frame clones, some missing. Of about 1.1 million clones in the sample, approximately 80% were seen once. This CDR3 contains 15 residues. V was clipped by 6 bases and J by 6 bases; unmatched bases: 9. CDR1 is SNHLY and CDR2 is FYNNEI in the germline V gene. This clonotype was sampled from a man aged 18 to 29 in good health. Some clones in this sample may be carry-over from other donors' samples. The sequencing sample was made of memory CD4+ T cells from PBMCs. The sample's subset: CD45RA-negative fraction. The chain links TRBV2 to TRBJ2-1; 9 bases align to TRBD1. The CDR3 DNA reads as TGTGCCAGCAGAGAACCGGGACAGGGTACCAATGAGCAGTTCTTC. Translation: CASREPGQGTNEQFF. Full variable domain (rest looked up from reference TRBV2 and TRBJ2-1): EPEVTQTPSHQVTQMGQEVILRCVPISNHLYFYWYRQILGQKVEFLVSFYNNEISEKSEIFDDQFSVERPDGSNFTLKIRSTKLEDSAMYFCASREPGQGTNEQFFGPGTRLTVL.